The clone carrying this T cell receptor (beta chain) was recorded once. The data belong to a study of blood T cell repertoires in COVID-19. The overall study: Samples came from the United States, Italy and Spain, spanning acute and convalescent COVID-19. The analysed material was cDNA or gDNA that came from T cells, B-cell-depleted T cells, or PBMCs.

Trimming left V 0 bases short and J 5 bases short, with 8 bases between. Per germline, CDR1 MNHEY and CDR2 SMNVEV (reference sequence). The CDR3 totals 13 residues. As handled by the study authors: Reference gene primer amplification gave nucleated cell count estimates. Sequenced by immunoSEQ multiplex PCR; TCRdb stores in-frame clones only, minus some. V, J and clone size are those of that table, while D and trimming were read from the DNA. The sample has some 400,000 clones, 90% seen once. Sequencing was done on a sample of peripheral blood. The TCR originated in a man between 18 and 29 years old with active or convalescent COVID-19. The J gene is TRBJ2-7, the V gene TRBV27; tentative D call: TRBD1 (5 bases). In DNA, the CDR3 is TGTGCCAGCAGTTTATCCAGGGTCCACGAGCAGTACTTC. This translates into CASSLSRVHEQYF.